This entry lists 2 T cell receptor beta chains sequenced from one sample in a study of blood T cell repertoires in COVID-19. Clones were sequenced by immunoSEQ multiplex PCR, and TCRdb holds only the in-frame ones, with some missing. The sample lists approximately 350,000 clones, about nine tenths occurring once. Sequenced material: peripheral blood. All receptors derive from a woman aged 45 to 65 with COVID-19, enrolled during active disease.

There are a few counts of this clone. The chain combines TRBV19 with TRBJ2-3; TRBD2 might be the D (5 bases). The germline CDR1 and CDR2 sequences are LNHDA and SQIVND (reference sequence). Trimming cost V 3 bases and J 4 bases, with 8 bases left between them. This CDR3 region has 13 residues. The CDR3 DNA follows: TGTGCCAGTAGTATCCAGAGGGCAGATACGCAGTATTTT. Translated: CASSIQRADTQYF. Drawing the rest from reference TRBV19 and TRBJ2-3, the complete variable domain is DGGITQSPKYLFRKEGQNVTLSCEQNLNHDAMYWYRQDPGQGLRLIYYSQIVNDFQKGDIAEGYSVSREKKESFPLTVTSAQKNPTAFYLCASSIQRADTQYFGPGTRLTVL.

This clone was detected only a few times. This chain uses TRBV19 with TRBJ1-2; D possibly corresponds to TRBD1 (6 bases). The CDR3 covers 16 residues. The germline CDR1 and CDR2 sequences are LNHDA and SQIVND (reference sequence). V lost 4 bases and J lost 4, with 19 bases in between. As DNA, the CDR3 is TGTGCCAGTAGTAAACACGACAGGAAATTCTCCTATGGCTACACCTTC. This codes for CASSKHDRKFSYGYTF.